The text below deals with one TCR beta chain. Its antigen is not identified. These data come from a study of T cells in Graves' hyperthyroidism and ophthalmopathy. Study-wide results and limits: Researchers found most expanded thyroid clonotypes above 0.001 in blood as well.

TCR beta CDR3 regions were amplified from RNA transcripts. When the TCR CDR3 underwent first-round RT-PCR, the HTBI primer set was used. TCRdb recomputed calls from the multiplex PCR reads with MiXCR, one row per CDR3 protein. This sample has about 660,000 distinct CDR3 sequences; 45% occur once, and the top ten carry under 8.5%. Diagnosis rested on symptoms, serum thyroxine and TRAb, thyroid ultrasound, and orbital computed tomography. The germline CDR1 and CDR2 sequences are DFQATT and SNEGSKA (reference sequence). This CDR3 has 14 residues. Trimming removed 0 bases from V and 2 bases from J, with 11 bases in between.

The sequenced material came from peripheral blood or thyroid tissue (not recorded which). The sequence came from an adult man with Graves' disease, either hyperthyroidism or ophthalmopathy (not recorded which). The chain uses TRBV20-1 and TRBJ2-7; the D call may be TRBD1 or TRBD2 (5 bases each). The CDR3, as DNA: TGCAGTGCTAGAGATGAGGGGCGAGCCTACGAGCAGTACTTC. Translating it yields CSARDEGRAYEQYF.